Reported below is one TCR beta chain. Antigen unknown. This CDR3 comprises 13 residues. V shed 7 bases and J shed 7 bases, with 14 bases lying between them. Germline V gene data show CDR1 as LNHDA and CDR2 as SQIVND (reference sequence). The data stem from a study of cytomegalovirus exposure and HLA in healthy donors. Profiled with immunoSEQ multiplex PCR; TCRdb holds only in-frame clones, not every one. Of some 170,000 clones in the sample, approximately 96% were seen once. Overall study results and limits: Reports credit the classifier with highly specific, highly sensitive diagnosis of cytomegalovirus status.

This chain connects TRBV19 to TRBJ1-5; D perhaps matches TRBD1 (5 bases). This clonotype originated in a young woman in good health and CMV-seronegative. The sample comprised PBMCs. The CDR3 sequence is CASIGQGIQPQHF. CDR3 sequence (DNA): TGTGCCAGTATCGGCCAGGGCATCCAGCCCCAGCATTTT.